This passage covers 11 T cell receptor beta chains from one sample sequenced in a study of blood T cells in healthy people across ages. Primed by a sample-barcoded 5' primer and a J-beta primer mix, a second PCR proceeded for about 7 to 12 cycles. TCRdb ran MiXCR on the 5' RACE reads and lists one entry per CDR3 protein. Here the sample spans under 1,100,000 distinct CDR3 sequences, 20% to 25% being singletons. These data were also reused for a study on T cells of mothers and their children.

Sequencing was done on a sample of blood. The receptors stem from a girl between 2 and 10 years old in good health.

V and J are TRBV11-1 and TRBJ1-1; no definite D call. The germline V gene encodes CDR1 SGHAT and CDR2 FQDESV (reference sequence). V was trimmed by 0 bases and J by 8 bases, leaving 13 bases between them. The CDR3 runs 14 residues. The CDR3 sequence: CASSLATGSWEAFF. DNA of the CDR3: TGTGCCAGCAGCTTAGCTACGGGGTCTTGGGAAGCTTTCTTT.

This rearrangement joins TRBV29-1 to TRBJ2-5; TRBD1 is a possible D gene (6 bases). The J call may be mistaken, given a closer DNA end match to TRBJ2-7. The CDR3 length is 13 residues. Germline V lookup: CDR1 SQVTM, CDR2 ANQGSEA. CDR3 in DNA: TGCAGCGTTGATTCGCTACCAGGGGACGAGCAGTACTTC. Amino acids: CSVDSLPGDEQYF.

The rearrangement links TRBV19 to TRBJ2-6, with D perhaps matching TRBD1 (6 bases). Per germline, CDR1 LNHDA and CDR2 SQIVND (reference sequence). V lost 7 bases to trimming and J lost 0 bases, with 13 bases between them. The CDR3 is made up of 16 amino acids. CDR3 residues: CASTSGVYSGANVLTF. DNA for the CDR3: TGTGCCAGTACCTCAGGGGTCTACTCTGGGGCCAACGTCCTGACTTTC.

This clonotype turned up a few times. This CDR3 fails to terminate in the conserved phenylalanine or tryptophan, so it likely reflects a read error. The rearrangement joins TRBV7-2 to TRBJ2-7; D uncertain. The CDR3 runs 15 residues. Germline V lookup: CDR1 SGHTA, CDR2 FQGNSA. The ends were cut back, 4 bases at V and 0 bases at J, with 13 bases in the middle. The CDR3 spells CASSYRTANSYEQYL. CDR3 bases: TGTGCCAGCAGCTACCGGACGGCCAACTCCTACGAGCAGTACCTC.

The CDR3 is CSVEGELQQYYGYTF. The CDR3 DNA sequence: TGCAGCGTTGAAGGAGAACTACAGCAATACTATGGCTACACCTTC. V usage is TRBV29-1 and J usage is TRBJ1-2, with unresolved D. Germline V gives CDR1 SQVTM, CDR2 ANQGSEA. The CDR3 extends over 15 amino acids. Trimming took 1 base from V and 3 from J, leaving 15 bases between them.

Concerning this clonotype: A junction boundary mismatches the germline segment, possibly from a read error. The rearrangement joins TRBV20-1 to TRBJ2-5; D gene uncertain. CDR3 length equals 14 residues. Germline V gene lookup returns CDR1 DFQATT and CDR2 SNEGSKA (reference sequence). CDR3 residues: CSARDLHPMETLYF. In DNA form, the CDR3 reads TGCAGTGCTAGAGATCTGCATCCAATGGAGACCCTGTACTTC.

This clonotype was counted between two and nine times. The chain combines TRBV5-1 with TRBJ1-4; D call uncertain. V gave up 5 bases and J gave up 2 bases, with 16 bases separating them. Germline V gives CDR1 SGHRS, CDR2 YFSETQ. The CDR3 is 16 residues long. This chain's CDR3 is CASRVLAGGTNEKLFF. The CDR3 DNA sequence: TGCGCCAGCAGGGTCCTTGCGGGTGGCACTAATGAAAAACTGTTTTTT.

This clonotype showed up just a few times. The CDR3 reads CASSYPYQEEEKLFF. The CDR3 DNA sequence: TGTGCCAGCAGTTACCCGTATCAGGAAGAGGAAAAACTGTTTTTT. V is TRBV6-2 or TRBV6-3 and J is TRBJ1-4; unclear D gene. Trimming removed 2 bases from V and 8 bases from J, with 15 bases in between. The germline V gene encodes CDR1 MNHEY and CDR2 SVGEGT. The CDR3 length is 15 residues.

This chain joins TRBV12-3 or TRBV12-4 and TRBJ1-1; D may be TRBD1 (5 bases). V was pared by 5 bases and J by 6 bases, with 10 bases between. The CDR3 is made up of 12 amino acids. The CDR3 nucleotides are TGTGCCAGCAGTGACGGGGGGGCTGAAGCTTTCTTT. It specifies CASSDGGAEAFF.

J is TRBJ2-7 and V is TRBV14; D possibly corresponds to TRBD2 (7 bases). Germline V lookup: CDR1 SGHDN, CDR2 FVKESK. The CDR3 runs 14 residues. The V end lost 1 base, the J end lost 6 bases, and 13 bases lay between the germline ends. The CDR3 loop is CASSQASGGSEQYF. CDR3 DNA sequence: TGTGCCAGCAGCCAAGCCTCGGGGGGCTCCGAGCAGTACTTC. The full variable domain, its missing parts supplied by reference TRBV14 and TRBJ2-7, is EAGVTQFPSHSVIEKGQTVTLRCDPISGHDNLYWYRRVMGKEIKFLLHFVKESKQDESGMPNNRFLAERTGGTYSTLKVQPAELEDSGVYFCASSQASGGSEQYFGPGTRLTVT.

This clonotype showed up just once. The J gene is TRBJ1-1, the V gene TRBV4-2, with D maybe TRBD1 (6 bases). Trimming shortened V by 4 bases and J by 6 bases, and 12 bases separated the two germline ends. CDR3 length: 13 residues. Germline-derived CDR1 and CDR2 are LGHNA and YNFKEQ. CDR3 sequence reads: CASSPRDNSEAFF. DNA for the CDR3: TGTGCCAGCAGCCCCCGGGACAACTCTGAAGCTTTCTTT.